The rows below give T cell receptor beta chains drawn from one sample of a study of blood T cell repertoires in COVID-19. TCRdb keeps only in-frame clones here, not all; method: immunoSEQ multiplex PCR. In the table there are over 300,000 clones, around 86% of which are singletons. Sequenced sample: PBMCs or T cells enriched from blood (not recorded which). The receptors shown here come from a young woman who had recovered from COVID-19. Each CDR3 is given with its conserved first and last residue. D genes are given only for firm matches. Clone size, where shown, is once, few, many, or a class for clones that have expanded.

d_gene: NA; abundance: NA; j_gene: TRBJ2-5; v_gene: TRBV7-2; CDR3nt: TGTGCCAGCAGCTTGGACGGACAGCCGGGAAAAAGGAAAGAGACCCAGTACTTC; CDR3aa: CASSLDGQPGKRKETQYF
d_gene: NA; abundance: NA; j_gene: TRBJ1-2; v_gene: TRBV11-2; CDR3nt: TGTGCCAGCAGCTTCGGAGGGTTCGCCTTCTTC; CDR3aa: CASSFGGFAFF
d_gene: NA; abundance: NA; j_gene: TRBJ1-2; v_gene: TRBV24-1; CDR3nt: TGTGCCACCCTCCGTAACTATGGCTACACCTTC; CDR3aa: CATLRNYGYTF
d_gene: NA; abundance: NA; j_gene: TRBJ1-1; v_gene: TRBV30; CDR3nt: TGTGCCTGGCAACAGGCTGAAGCTTTCTTT; CDR3aa: CAWQQAEAFF
d_gene: NA; abundance: NA; j_gene: TRBJ2-7; v_gene: TRBV3-1/TRBV3-2; CDR3nt: TGTGCCAGCAGCCCGTTTGCGACAGGCGATTCGCCACAGTACTTC; CDR3aa: CASSPFATGDSPQYF
d_gene: TRBD1; abundance: NA; j_gene: TRBJ1-2; v_gene: TRBV6-5; CDR3nt: TGTGCCAGCAGTCCGGGACAGGACATCTATGGCTACACCTTC; CDR3aa: CASSPGQDIYGYTF
d_gene: TRBD2; abundance: NA; j_gene: TRBJ2-2; v_gene: TRBV10-3; CDR3nt: TGTGCCATCAGCCCTACTAGCGTCAGGAACACCGGGGAGCTGTTTTTT; CDR3aa: CAISPTSVRNTGELFF
d_gene: NA; abundance: many; j_gene: TRBJ1-1; v_gene: TRBV27; CDR3nt: TGTGCCAGCAGTGCCCTTCGTCGAGTGAACACTGAAGCTTTCTTT; CDR3aa: CASSALRRVNTEAFF
d_gene: TRBD1; abundance: few; j_gene: TRBJ1-4; v_gene: TRBV2; CDR3nt: TGTGCCAGCAACGACAGGGGAGGGGAAAAACTGTTTTTT; CDR3aa: CASNDRGGEKLFF
d_gene: NA; abundance: NA; j_gene: TRBJ2-7; v_gene: TRBV3-1/TRBV3-2; CDR3nt: TGTGCCAGCAGCCGGGGCCTTGAGTCCGAGCAGTACTTC; CDR3aa: CASSRGLESEQYF
d_gene: NA; abundance: once; j_gene: TRBJ1-6; v_gene: TRBV10-3; CDR3nt: TGTGCCATCAGTGAGTCGACTGGGAGTGGGCCCCTCCACTTT; CDR3aa: CAISESTGSGPLHF
d_gene: NA; abundance: NA; j_gene: TRBJ2-3; v_gene: TRBV18; CDR3nt: TGTGCCAGCTCACCACCTAGCTTCAATACGCAGTATTTT; CDR3aa: CASSPPSFNTQYF
d_gene: NA; abundance: few; j_gene: TRBJ2-7; v_gene: TRBV5-6; CDR3nt: TGTGCCAGCAGCTTGGCCGGGTCCTACGAGCAGTACTTC; CDR3aa: CASSLAGSYEQYF
d_gene: NA; abundance: NA; j_gene: TRBJ2-1; v_gene: TRBV6-5; CDR3nt: TGTGCCAGCAGTTACGGACTTTACAATGAGCAGTTCTTC; CDR3aa: CASSYGLYNEQFF
d_gene: NA; abundance: once; j_gene: TRBJ1-5; v_gene: TRBV6-5; CDR3nt: TGTGCCAGCAGCCACAGGGTCGGCAATCAGCCCCAGCATTTT; CDR3aa: CASSHRVGNQPQHF
d_gene: TRBD2; abundance: NA; j_gene: TRBJ2-2; v_gene: TRBV10-3; CDR3nt: TGTGCCATCGGAATGAGCGGGGCGAACACCGGGGAGCTGTTTTTT; CDR3aa: CAIGMSGANTGELFF
d_gene: NA; abundance: few; j_gene: TRBJ1-2; v_gene: TRBV27; CDR3nt: TGTGCCAGCGGTCGGGGAGGTTCCAACTATGGCTACACCTTC; CDR3aa: CASGRGGSNYGYTF
d_gene: TRBD1; abundance: NA; j_gene: TRBJ1-3; v_gene: TRBV4-2; CDR3nt: TGTGCCAGCAGCCAACAGGGGGACTCTGGAAACACCATATATTTT; CDR3aa: CASSQQGDSGNTIYF
d_gene: NA; abundance: NA; j_gene: TRBJ1-1; v_gene: TRBV5-1; CDR3nt: TGCGCCAGCAGCGCCCGAGGGGGGGTGAACACTGAAGCTTTCTTT; CDR3aa: CASSARGGVNTEAFF
d_gene: NA; abundance: NA; j_gene: TRBJ2-2; v_gene: TRBV6-1; CDR3nt: TGTGCCAGCAGTGATGGCGGGGCCGTCACCGGGGAGCTGTTTTTT; CDR3aa: CASSDGGAVTGELFF
d_gene: NA; abundance: NA; j_gene: TRBJ2-7; v_gene: TRBV28; CDR3nt: TGTGCCAGCACCCTCGGGACTGGATCCTACGAGCAGTACTTC; CDR3aa: CASTLGTGSYEQYF
d_gene: NA; abundance: NA; j_gene: TRBJ2-1; v_gene: TRBV19; CDR3nt: TGTGCCAGTAGTATAGGACTCTACAATGAGCAGTTCTTC; CDR3aa: CASSIGLYNEQFF
d_gene: TRBD1; abundance: NA; j_gene: TRBJ2-3; v_gene: TRBV10-3; CDR3nt: TGTGCCATCAGCCCGGGACAGGGTTCCGATACGCAGTATTTT; CDR3aa: CAISPGQGSDTQYF
d_gene: NA; abundance: NA; j_gene: TRBJ2-5; v_gene: TRBV30; CDR3nt: TGTGCCTGGAGTTACGGGGAGTTGGAGACCCAGTACTTC; CDR3aa: CAWSYGELETQYF
d_gene: NA; abundance: once; j_gene: TRBJ1-2; v_gene: TRBV6-1; CDR3nt: TGTGCCAGCAGTGAAAATTTAAGTTCAGGTGGCTACACCTTC; CDR3aa: CASSENLSSGGYTF
d_gene: NA; abundance: NA; j_gene: TRBJ2-7; v_gene: TRBV11-2; CDR3nt: TGTGCCAGCAGTCATGACGGTGGGAGGCTCTACGAGCAGTACTTC; CDR3aa: CASSHDGGRLYEQYF
d_gene: TRBD1; abundance: NA; j_gene: TRBJ2-7; v_gene: TRBV13; CDR3nt: TGTGCCAGCAGCTTAGGGACAGGGGTCTCCTACGAGCAGTACTTC; CDR3aa: CASSLGTGVSYEQYF
d_gene: NA; abundance: once; j_gene: TRBJ1-1; v_gene: TRBV27; CDR3nt: TGTGCCAGCAGTTTGGTCCCCCCAGGAACTGAAGCTTTCTTT; CDR3aa: CASSLVPPGTEAFF
d_gene: NA; abundance: NA; j_gene: TRBJ1-6; v_gene: TRBV6-5; CDR3nt: TGTGCCAGCCGAATCAGGGAATTCGGTTCACCCCTCCACTTT; CDR3aa: CASRIREFGSPLHF
d_gene: NA; abundance: NA; j_gene: TRBJ2-1; v_gene: TRBV24-1; CDR3nt: TGTGCCACCAGAGCCCGAAGTGATCTCTTAAATGAGCAGTTCTTC; CDR3aa: CATRARSDLLNEQFF
d_gene: NA; abundance: once; j_gene: TRBJ2-1; v_gene: TRBV5-6; CDR3nt: TGTGCCAGCAGCTTGGATGTGAGCTCCTACAATGAGCAGTTCTTC; CDR3aa: CASSLDVSSYNEQFF
d_gene: TRBD1; abundance: NA; j_gene: TRBJ1-2; v_gene: TRBV2; CDR3nt: TGTGCCAGCAGGGCTCGCCGGGACAGATTAAGCTATGGCTACACCTTC; CDR3aa: CASRARRDRLSYGYTF
d_gene: NA; abundance: few; j_gene: TRBJ1-4; v_gene: TRBV6-1; CDR3nt: TGTGCCAGCAGTGAAATAACAGGAGGGAATGAAAAACTGTTTTTT; CDR3aa: CASSEITGGNEKLFF
d_gene: NA; abundance: NA; j_gene: TRBJ2-2; v_gene: TRBV21-1; CDR3nt: TGTGCCAGCAGCATCTTAAGGGAGGAAACCGGGGAGCTGTTTTTT; CDR3aa: CASSILREETGELFF
d_gene: TRBD1; abundance: NA; j_gene: TRBJ2-4; v_gene: TRBV7-8; CDR3nt: TGTGCCAGCAGCCCGACACGACAGGGGAAAAACATTCAGTACTTC; CDR3aa: CASSPTRQGKNIQYF
d_gene: TRBD1; abundance: NA; j_gene: TRBJ1-5; v_gene: TRBV27; CDR3nt: TGTGCCAGCAGTAGAACGACAGGGGTAGGGAATCAGCCCCAGCATTTT; CDR3aa: CASSRTTGVGNQPQHF
d_gene: NA; abundance: NA; j_gene: TRBJ1-2; v_gene: TRBV18; CDR3nt: TGTGCCAGCTCGCCCGAAACTAGGACGGCCGTAGGGGGCTACACCTTC; CDR3aa: CASSPETRTAVGGYTF